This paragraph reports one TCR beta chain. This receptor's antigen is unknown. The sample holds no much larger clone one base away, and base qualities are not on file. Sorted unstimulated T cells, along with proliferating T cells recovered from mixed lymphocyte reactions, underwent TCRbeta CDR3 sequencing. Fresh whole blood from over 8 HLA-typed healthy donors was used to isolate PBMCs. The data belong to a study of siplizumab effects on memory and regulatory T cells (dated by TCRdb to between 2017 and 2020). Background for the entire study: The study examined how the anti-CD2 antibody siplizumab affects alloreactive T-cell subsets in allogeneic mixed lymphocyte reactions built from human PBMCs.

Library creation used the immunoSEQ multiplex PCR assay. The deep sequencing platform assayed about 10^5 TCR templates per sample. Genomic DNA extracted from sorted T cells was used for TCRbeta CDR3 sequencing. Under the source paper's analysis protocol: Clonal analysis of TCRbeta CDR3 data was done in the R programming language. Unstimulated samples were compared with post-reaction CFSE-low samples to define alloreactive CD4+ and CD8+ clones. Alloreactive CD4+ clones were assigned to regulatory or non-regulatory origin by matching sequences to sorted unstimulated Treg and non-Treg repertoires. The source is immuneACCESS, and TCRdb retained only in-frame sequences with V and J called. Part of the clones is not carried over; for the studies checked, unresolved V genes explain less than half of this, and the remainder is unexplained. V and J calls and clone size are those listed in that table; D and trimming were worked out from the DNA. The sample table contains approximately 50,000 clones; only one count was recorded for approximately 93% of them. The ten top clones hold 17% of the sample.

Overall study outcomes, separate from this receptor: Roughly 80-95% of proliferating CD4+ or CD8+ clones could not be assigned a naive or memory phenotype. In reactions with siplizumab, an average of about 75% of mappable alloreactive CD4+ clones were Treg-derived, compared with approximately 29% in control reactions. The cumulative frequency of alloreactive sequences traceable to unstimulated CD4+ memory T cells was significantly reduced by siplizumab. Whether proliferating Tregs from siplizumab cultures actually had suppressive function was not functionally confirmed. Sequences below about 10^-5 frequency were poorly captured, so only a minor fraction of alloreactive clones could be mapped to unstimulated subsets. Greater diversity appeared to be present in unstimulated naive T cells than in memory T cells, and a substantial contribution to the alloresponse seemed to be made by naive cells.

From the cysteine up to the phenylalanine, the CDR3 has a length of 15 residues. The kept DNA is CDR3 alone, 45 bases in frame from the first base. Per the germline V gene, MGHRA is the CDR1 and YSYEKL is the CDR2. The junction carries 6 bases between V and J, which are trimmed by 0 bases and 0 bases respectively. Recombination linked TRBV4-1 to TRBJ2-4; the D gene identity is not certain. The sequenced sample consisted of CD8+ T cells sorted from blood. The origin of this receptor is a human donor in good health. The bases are TGCGCCAGCAGCCAAGAGCCAAGAGCCAAAAACATTCAGTACTTC. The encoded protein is CASSQEPRAKNIQYF.